The 7 T cell receptor beta chains below were found in one sample sequenced in a study of PD-1 blockade in classical Hodgkin lymphoma (dated by TCRdb to between 2020 and 2021). The sample's time point label is to be understood as: newly diagnosed, previously untreated cHL patient sample. Libraries came from the immunoSEQ multiplex PCR assay. TCRdb took over this immuneACCESS table, retaining in-frame rearrangements with V and J assigned. Such tables are incomplete; in checked studies, under half of the missing clones stem from an unresolved V gene, and the remainder is unexplained. The sample table shows roughly 34,000 clones, and under 95% are seen once. The ten top clones hold over 2% of the sample. The specimen sequenced was peripheral blood mononuclear cells (PBMCs). These TCRs come from a human donor with classical Hodgkin lymphoma.

The V call is TRBV9, the J call TRBJ2-7; D gene unclear. The CDR3 length is 14 residues. The germline V gene has CDR1 SGDLS and CDR2 YYNGEE. Trimming stripped 0 bases from V and 1 base from J, with 8 bases between. The CDR3 protein is CASSVALGSYEQYF. In nucleotides, the CDR3 is TGTGCCAGCAGCGTAGCTCTGGGGTCCTACGAGCAGTACTTC.

The chain is built from TRBV30 and TRBJ1-1, with TRBD1 identical over 7 bases. Trimming cost V 6 bases and J 5 bases; bases outside gene matches: 12. The CDR3 sequence is 14 residues long. Germline V CDR1 and CDR2: GTSNPN, SVGIG (reference sequence). The CDR3 DNA reads as TGTGCCTGCAGGGGGGCGGAGTACGGGACTGAAGCTTTCTTT. It is translated as CACRGAEYGTEAFF.

The chain combines TRBV30 with TRBJ2-1; perhaps TRBD1 as D (5 bases). In germline, CDR1 is GTSNPN, CDR2 SVGIG (reference sequence). CDR3 length: 12 amino acids. Trimming removed 2 bases at V and 10 bases at J, with 12 bases between. CDR3 in DNA: TGTGCCTGGAGTACTGGCTGGACAGAGCAGTTCTTC. Its protein is CAWSTGWTEQFF. Looking up the rest from reference TRBV30 and TRBJ2-1 gives the full variable domain: SQTIHQWPATLVQPVGSPLSLECTVEGTSNPNLYWYRQAAGRGLQLLFYSVGIGQISSEVPQNLSASRPQDRQFILSSKKLLLSDSGFYLCAWSTGWTEQFFGPGTRLTVL.

The chain combines TRBV10-1 with TRBJ2-7; D gene uncertain. The CDR3 runs 14 residues. V was cut by 3 bases and J by 5 bases, with 14 bases left in between. CDR1 is WNHNN and CDR2 is SYGVQD in the germline V gene (reference sequence). CDR3 nucleotides: TGCGCCAGCAGTGACTGGCTAGAGCCACACGAGCAGTACTTC. Its protein is CASSDWLEPHEQYF.

The chain links TRBV2 to TRBJ1-4; perhaps TRBD1 as D (5 bases). Per the germline V gene, CDR1 is SNHLY and CDR2 is FYNNEI. This CDR3 comprises 13 residues. V was trimmed by 8 bases and J by 7 bases, leaving 14 bases between them. The CDR3 nucleotides are TGTGCCAGCCGGATAGGGGCCTTTGAAAAACTGTTTTTT. It is translated as CASRIGAFEKLFF.

This chain links TRBV10-3 with TRBJ2-1; D not resolved. With 2 bases removed from V and 5 bases from J, the gap between germline ends came to 13 bases. Germline V gene lookup returns CDR1 ENHRY and CDR2 SYGVKD. This CDR3 region has 15 residues. The CDR3 nucleotides are TGTGCCATCAGTGAGACTATGCGTCAAAACAATGAGCAGTTCTTC. Translating it yields CAISETMRQNNEQFF.

The CDR3: CASRQRLLDTEAFF. The DNA of the CDR3 is TGTGCCAGCAGACAGCGCCTTCTTGACACTGAAGCTTTCTTT. The chain uses TRBV5-5 and TRBJ1-1; no reliable D call. Trimming shortened V by 5 bases and J by 3 bases, and 14 bases separated the two germline ends. This CDR3 comprises 14 residues. From germline, CDR1 is SGHKS and CDR2 YYEKEE (reference sequence).